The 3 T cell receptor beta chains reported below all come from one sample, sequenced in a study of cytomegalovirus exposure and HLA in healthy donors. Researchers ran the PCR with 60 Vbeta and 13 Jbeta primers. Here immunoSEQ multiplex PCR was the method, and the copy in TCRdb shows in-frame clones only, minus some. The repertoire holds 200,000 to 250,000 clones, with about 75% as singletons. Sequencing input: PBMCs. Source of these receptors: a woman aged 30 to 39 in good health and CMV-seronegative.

CDR3 in DNA: TGTGCCAGCAGGACAGGGGGCTTGGATACGCAGTATTTT. Encoded protein: CASRTGGLDTQYF. J is TRBJ2-3 and V is TRBV6-1; 10 bases map to TRBD1. Germline V CDR1 and CDR2: MNHNS, SASEGT. V lost 6 bases, J lost 6 bases, and 3 bases stayed unmatched. CDR3 length: 13 residues.

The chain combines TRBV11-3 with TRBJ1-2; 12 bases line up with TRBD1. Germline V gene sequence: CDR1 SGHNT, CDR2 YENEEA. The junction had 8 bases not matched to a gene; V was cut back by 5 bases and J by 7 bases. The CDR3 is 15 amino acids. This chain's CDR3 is CASSAGTGGDPGYTF. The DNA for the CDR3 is TGTGCCAGCAGCGCAGGGACAGGGGGCGATCCTGGCTACACCTTC.

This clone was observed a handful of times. The CDR3 region is CASSMGRGSETQYF. CDR3 bases: TGTGCCAGTAGTATGGGCCGGGGTTCGGAGACCCAGTACTTC. V is TRBV19 and J is TRBJ2-5, with D maybe TRBD2 (5 bases). The CDR3 is made up of 14 amino acids. Germline V gene sequence: CDR1 LNHDA, CDR2 SQIVND (reference sequence). V lost 3 bases and J lost 5, with 13 bases in between.